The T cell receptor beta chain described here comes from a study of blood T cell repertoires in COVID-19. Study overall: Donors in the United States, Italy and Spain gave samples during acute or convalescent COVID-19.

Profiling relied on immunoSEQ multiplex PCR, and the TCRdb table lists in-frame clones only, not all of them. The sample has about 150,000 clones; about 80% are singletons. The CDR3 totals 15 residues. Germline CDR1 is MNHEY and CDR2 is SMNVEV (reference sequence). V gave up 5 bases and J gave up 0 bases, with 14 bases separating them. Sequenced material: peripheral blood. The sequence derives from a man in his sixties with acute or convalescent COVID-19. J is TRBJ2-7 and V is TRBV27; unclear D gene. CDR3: CASSPYYGSSYEQYF. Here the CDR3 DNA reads TGTGCCAGCAGTCCGTACTACGGTAGCTCCTACGAGCAGTACTTC.